These T cell receptor beta chains were read from a single sample in a study of blood T cell repertoires in COVID-19. Assay used: immunoSEQ multiplex PCR; TCRdb lists only in-frame clones, some missing. This table has 65,000 to 95,000 clones, roughly 88% appearing once. Sequencing was performed on peripheral blood. The receptors stem from a man between 65 and 85 years old with active or convalescent COVID-19. Both conserved end residues are part of each CDR3. D genes are given only for firm matches. The size of a clone is reported for some rows only, either as once, few or many, or as a class for expanded clones.

size: many; J: TRBJ1-2; length: 12; V: TRBV30; D: TRBD1; DNA: TGTGCCTGGAGTGTACGGCCAGGGGGAATCGACTTC; CDR3: CAWSVRPGGIDF
size: -; J: TRBJ1-5; length: 13; V: TRBV7-8; D: -; DNA: TGTGCCAGCAGCTTAGGGCGCAATCAGCCCCAGCATTTT; CDR3: CASSLGRNQPQHF
size: -; J: TRBJ2-1; length: 14; V: TRBV7-6; D: -; DNA: TGTGCCAGCAGCTTAGGGTCGGTCTACAATGAGCAGTTCTTC; CDR3: CASSLGSVYNEQFF
size: -; J: TRBJ1-4; length: 14; V: TRBV19; D: -; DNA: TGTGCCAGTAGTATAAGGGGGAATGGTGAAAAACTGTTTTTT; CDR3: CASSIRGNGEKLFF
size: -; J: TRBJ1-5; length: 15; V: TRBV6-2/TRBV6-3; D: TRBD1; DNA: TGTGCCAGCAGTTACCCGACAGGGATAAATCAGCCCCAGCATTTT; CDR3: CASSYPTGINQPQHF
size: -; J: TRBJ2-5; length: 15; V: TRBV20-1; D: TRBD2; DNA: TGCAGTGCTAGTGCGCCTAGCGGGGACCAAGAGACCCAGTACTTC; CDR3: CSASAPSGDQETQYF
size: -; J: TRBJ1-2; length: 14; V: TRBV5-1; D: -; DNA: TGCGCCAGCAGCCCGCGAACGGACAGCTATGGCTACACCTTC; CDR3: CASSPRTDSYGYTF
size: once; J: TRBJ2-1; length: 13; V: TRBV18; D: -; DNA: TGTGCCAGCTCACCACACAGGGACAATGAGCAGTTCTTC; CDR3: CASSPHRDNEQFF
size: -; J: TRBJ1-1; length: 16; V: TRBV5-3; D: -; DNA: TGTGCCAGAAGCGACGGGAGACCATCTCAGAACACTGAAGCTTTCTTT; CDR3: CARSDGRPSQNTEAFF
size: -; J: TRBJ1-2; length: 13; V: TRBV5-1; D: TRBD1; DNA: TGCGCCAGCAGCATAGGGACAGGAAATGGCTACACCTTC; CDR3: CASSIGTGNGYTF
size: few; J: TRBJ1-2; length: 14; V: TRBV28; D: -; DNA: TGTGCCAGCAGTCCCCCCTCACGGTGGTGGGGCTACACCTTC; CDR3: CASSPPSRWWGYTF
size: -; J: TRBJ2-2; length: 17; V: TRBV19; D: TRBD2; DNA: TGTGCCAGTAGTATAGCAAGACTAGCGGGCTACACCGGGGAGCTGTTTTTT; CDR3: CASSIARLAGYTGELFF
size: -; J: TRBJ2-7; length: 14; V: TRBV2; D: -; DNA: TGTGCCAGCAGGGTTGACAGAACAACCTACGAGCAGTACTTC; CDR3: CASRVDRTTYEQYF
size: -; J: TRBJ1-5; length: 15; V: TRBV19; D: TRBD1; DNA: TGTGCCAGTAGCGCCGGACAGGGGGTAGGTCAGCCCCAGCATTTT; CDR3: CASSAGQGVGQPQHF
size: -; J: TRBJ1-2; length: 13; V: TRBV29-1; D: TRBD1; DNA: TGCAGCGTCGGACAGGGGGACAACTATGGCTACACCTTC; CDR3: CSVGQGDNYGYTF
size: -; J: TRBJ1-4; length: 17; V: TRBV4-1; D: TRBD1; DNA: TGCGCCAGCAGCCCGATCACAGGGGGCGCGGCTAATGAAAAACTGTTTTTT; CDR3: CASSPITGGAANEKLFF
size: -; J: TRBJ2-1; length: 17; V: TRBV5-4; D: -; DNA: TGTGCCAGCAGTCACCCTGATAGGGGACTTCCTTACAATGAGCAGTTCTTC; CDR3: CASSHPDRGLPYNEQFF
size: -; J: TRBJ1-1; length: 15; V: TRBV6-5; D: TRBD1; DNA: TGTGCCAGCAGCCTGGACAGGGGAGAGGGAACTGAAGCTTTCTTT; CDR3: CASSLDRGEGTEAFF
size: -; J: TRBJ2-3; length: 18; V: TRBV5-5; D: TRBD2; DNA: TGTGCCAGCAGAATACTAGCGGGAGAACCGAAAGACATAGATACGCAGTATTTT; CDR3: CASRILAGEPKDIDTQYF
size: -; J: TRBJ2-5; length: 13; V: TRBV12-3/TRBV12-4; D: -; DNA: TGTGCCAGCAGTTTGGGCCGCCAAGAGACCCAGTACTTC; CDR3: CASSLGRQETQYF
size: -; J: TRBJ1-6; length: 14; V: TRBV19; D: -; DNA: TGTGCCAGTAGTGCCAGGGGATGGGCTTCACCCCTCCACTTT; CDR3: CASSARGWASPLHF
size: -; J: TRBJ2-1; length: 13; V: TRBV6-5; D: -; DNA: TGTGCCAGCAGTTACTCCAGGGAAAATGAGCAGTTCTTC; CDR3: CASSYSRENEQFF
size: -; J: TRBJ2-3; length: 16; V: TRBV5-1; D: TRBD2; DNA: TGCGCCAGCATCGGCGGCGGCGGGGGGTACACAGATACGCAGTATTTT; CDR3: CASIGGGGGYTDTQYF
size: -; J: TRBJ1-2; length: 14; V: TRBV2; D: -; DNA: TGTGCCAGCTTTTCACAGTCAGCTAACTATGGCTACACCTTC; CDR3: CASFSQSANYGYTF
size: -; J: TRBJ1-1; length: 16; V: TRBV3-1/TRBV3-2; D: -; DNA: TGTGCCAGCAGCCCCTCCAACAGGGCCTTAAGGACTGAAGCTTTCTTT; CDR3: CASSPSNRALRTEAFF
size: -; J: TRBJ1-2; length: 13; V: TRBV7-2; D: -; DNA: TGTGCCAGCAGTCCAGACAGTAACTATGGCTACACCTTC; CDR3: CASSPDSNYGYTF
size: few; J: TRBJ1-1; length: 14; V: TRBV6-5; D: -; DNA: TGTGCCAGCAGGGGGCTGAGAAGGAACACTGAAGCTTTCTTT; CDR3: CASRGLRRNTEAFF
size: -; J: TRBJ2-5; length: 15; V: TRBV6-5; D: -; DNA: TGTGCCAGCAGTTACTCCCCCAGGGTCTTGGAGACCCAGTACTTC; CDR3: CASSYSPRVLETQYF
size: -; J: TRBJ2-7; length: 11; V: TRBV18; D: -; DNA: TGTGCCAGCGCCCTAAGTGGCGAGCAGTACTTC; CDR3: CASALSGEQYF
size: -; J: TRBJ1-2; length: 14; V: TRBV15; D: -; DNA: TGTGCCACCAGCAGAGACGAGGCTGCTAGGGGCTACACCTTC; CDR3: CATSRDEAARGYTF
size: -; J: TRBJ1-1; length: 13; V: TRBV13; D: TRBD1; DNA: TGTGCCAGCAGTAGGACAGGGGGCACTGAAGCTTTCTTT; CDR3: CASSRTGGTEAFF
size: -; J: TRBJ2-3; length: 14; V: TRBV10-3; D: -; DNA: TGTGCCATCAGTGAGTCTTCCAGCCAGGTTACGCAGTATTTT; CDR3: CAISESSSQVTQYF
size: -; J: TRBJ1-6; length: 15; V: TRBV27; D: TRBD1; DNA: TGTGCCAGCACCCCTATTAACAGGGGGGTTTCACCCCTCCACTTT; CDR3: CASTPINRGVSPLHF
size: -; J: TRBJ1-3; length: 15; V: TRBV11-2; D: -; DNA: TGTGCCAGCAGTTTCGGGTTTACCTCTGGAAACACCATATATTTT; CDR3: CASSFGFTSGNTIYF
size: -; J: TRBJ2-7; length: 15; V: TRBV3-1/TRBV3-2; D: TRBD1; DNA: TGTGCCAGCAGCCCAACAGGGGGTAATCCCTACGAGCAGTACTTC; CDR3: CASSPTGGNPYEQYF
size: -; J: TRBJ2-7; length: 14; V: TRBV9; D: -; DNA: TGTGCCAGCAGCGTAGGGAGCGTCTCCTACGAGCAGTACTTC; CDR3: CASSVGSVSYEQYF
size: once; J: TRBJ1-3; length: 19; V: TRBV19; D: TRBD1; DNA: TGTGCCAGTAGTATAGGGGGGACAGGGATCCGATTCGCCGGAAACACCATATATTTT; CDR3: CASSIGGTGIRFAGNTIYF
size: -; J: TRBJ2-6; length: 16; V: TRBV5-1; D: TRBD2; DNA: TGCGCCAGCAGCTCCGGGGGGGCTTCTGGGGCCAACGTCCTGACTTTC; CDR3: CASSSGGASGANVLTF
size: -; J: TRBJ2-5; length: 12; V: TRBV29-1; D: TRBD1; DNA: TGCAGCGTCGACAGGGGTTTGAAGACCCAGTACTTC; CDR3: CSVDRGLKTQYF
size: few; J: TRBJ1-4; length: 13; V: TRBV30; D: -; DNA: TGTGCCTGGAGTCACAATTCTAATGAAAAACTGTTTTTT; CDR3: CAWSHNSNEKLFF
size: -; J: TRBJ1-6; length: 15; V: TRBV11-2; D: TRBD1; DNA: TGTGCCAGCAGCCAGGACAGGGCCTATAATTCACCCCTCCACTTT; CDR3: CASSQDRAYNSPLHF
size: -; J: TRBJ1-4; length: 15; V: TRBV27; D: -; DNA: TGTGCCAGCAGTCCCAACTTCTCAACTAATGAAAAACTGTTTTTT; CDR3: CASSPNFSTNEKLFF